This T cell receptor (beta chain) was obtained from a study of T cell responses to AZD1222 COVID-19 vaccine. Trimming shortened V by 4 bases and J by 8 bases, and 12 bases separated the two germline ends. This CDR3 is built from 13 residues. Germline V CDR1 and CDR2: LGHNA, YNFKEQ. Libraries were prepared by immunoSEQ multiplex PCR; TCRdb keeps only in-frame clonotypes and omits some of them. The sample records around 45,000 clones, roughly 87% being singletons. The sample consisted of peripheral blood, taken 28 days after the second AZD1222 dose. This rearrangement joins TRBV4-2 to TRBJ2-1; weak D call: TRBD2 (5 bases). The sequence was obtained from an adult who received the AZD1222 COVID-19 vaccine. CDR3 residues: CASSRLTRDEQFF. For the CDR3, the DNA is TGTGCCAGCAGCCGGCTCACTAGGGATGAGCAGTTCTTC.